This TCR beta chain is from a study of OX40 agonist ivuxolimab in advanced cancers. Turning to the study itself: Patients were given ivuxolimab, an antibody that agonizes OX40 (CD134). Ivuxolimab, which patients received intravenously every 2 weeks, was dosed at 0.01 to 10 mg/kg. Findings and limits, study-wide: In general, CD8+ T cells held more expanded clones than CD4+ did, on average. Relatively little clonal expansion, among the lowest observed, appeared in partial responders at 0.1-3.0 mg/kg.

About this clone itself: What it binds is unknown.

The CDR3 is 16 residues long. Germline assignment: CDR1 SGHTA and CDR2 FQGNSA. The junction had 9 bases not matched to a gene; V was cut back by 2 bases and J by 4 bases. Assay used: immunoSEQ multiplex PCR; TCRdb lists only in-frame clones, some missing. The sample has about 80,000 clones, around 84% seen once. The clonotype originates from an adult with an advanced solid tumor such as melanoma, head and neck, liver or kidney cancer. The V gene is TRBV7-2, the J gene TRBJ2-3, with 7 bases identical to TRBD2. The sequencing here drew on CD4+ or CD8+ T cells sorted from blood, taken in a trial of the OX40 agonist ivuxolimab. The CDR3 DNA reads TGTGCCAGCAGCTTAAATCGCCTGACTAGCTCAGATACGCAGTATTTT. Translating it yields CASSLNRLTSSDTQYF.